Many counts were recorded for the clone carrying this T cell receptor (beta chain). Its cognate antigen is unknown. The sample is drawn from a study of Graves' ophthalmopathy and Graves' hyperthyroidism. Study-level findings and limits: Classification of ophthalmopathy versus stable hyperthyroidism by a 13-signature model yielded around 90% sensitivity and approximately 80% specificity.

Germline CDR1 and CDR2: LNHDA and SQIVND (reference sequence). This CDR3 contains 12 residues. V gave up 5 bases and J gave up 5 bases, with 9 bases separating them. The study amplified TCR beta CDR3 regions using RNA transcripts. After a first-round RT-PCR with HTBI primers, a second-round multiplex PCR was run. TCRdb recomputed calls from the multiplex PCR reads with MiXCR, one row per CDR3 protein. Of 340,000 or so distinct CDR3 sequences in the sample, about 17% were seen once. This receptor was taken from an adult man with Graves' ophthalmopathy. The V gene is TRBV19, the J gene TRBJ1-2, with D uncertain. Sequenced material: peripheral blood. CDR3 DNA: TGTGCCAGTAGTGAGAGGCGTTATGGCTACACCTTC. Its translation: CASSERRYGYTF.